This TCR beta chain originates from a study of shared clonotypes between healthy human individuals. Across the study: Donors had three CD4 naive, three CD4 memory, two CD8 naive and one CD8 memory plate apiece. Notes on the study in general: The researchers took only blood, and tissue repertoires probably look different.

Clones were read by immunoSEQ multiplex PCR, and TCRdb kept only the in-frame ones, dropping some. In the table there are millions of clones, around 94% of which are singletons. The germline V gene has CDR1 LNHNV and CDR2 YYDKDF (reference sequence). The CDR3 runs 16 residues. With 1 base clipped from V and 4 bases from J, the junction kept 5 bases outside the gene matches. A single count supports this clone. Its antigen is still unknown. Input material: naive CD4+ T cells sorted from blood. Indicated subset: CD45RA+ positively selected. This rearrangement joins TRBV15 to TRBJ1-4; 8 positions agree with TRBD1. This receptor was taken from a man aged 18 to 30 in good health. The CDR3 loop reads CATSRVGTGHNEKLFF. DNA for the CDR3: TGTGCCACCAGCAGAGTTGGGACAGGTCATAATGAAAAACTGTTTTTT.